This TCR beta chain came from a study of cytomegalovirus exposure and HLA in healthy donors (dated by TCRdb to about 2017). In terms of the full investigation: An earlier analysis of roughly 500 of the donors reported about 250 Gb of sequence data and some 120 million unique TCR beta sequences from about 179 million T cells. Every discovery cohort repertoire had been produced on one sequencing platform. Of the 398 genotyped donors, about 80% fell in the genetic ancestry cluster associated with self-reported Caucasian donors. Alongside the repertoire data, information on donor age, sex, ethnicity and CMV serostatus was compiled. The study was designed to test whether signatures of past pathogen exposure could be identified by cataloging public T cell receptors. In a later analysis, previously published TCR beta repertoires from roughly 710 donors were re-analyzed and high-resolution HLA genotyping was added so that TCR occurrence patterns could be studied. Rather than drawing on any new phenotypic data, the later analysis identified candidate immune exposures from TCR beta sequences and the way those sequences occurred across donors. Using immunosequencing, the study profiled T cell repertoires from roughly 650 subjects and related those repertoires to cytomegalovirus serostatus. Five DR-DQ haplotypes were handled as single units for association and clustering because linkage in the cohort was strong. Both class I and class II loci were covered by HLA typing, at four-digit resolution. Across roughly 420 genotyped donors of the cohort, an average of about 240,000 unique TCR beta nucleotide sequences per donor were sequenced, and roughly 20% of those sequences were non-productive. A later genetic analysis took genome-wide SNP genotypes for about three fifths of the roughly 670 donors and used that subset as a discovery cohort. Typing coverage differed by locus: A, B, C, DRB1 and DQB1 were typed in roughly 620-640 donors, DQA1 in about 500, DPA1 in some 570, and DPB1 in roughly 470. To predict cytomegalovirus infection status, the study combined high-throughput TCR immunosequencing, statistical association of individual TCRs with disease status, and machine learning. An earlier analysis of some 500 of the donors applied high-throughput TCR beta sequencing to assess whether each TCR beta V gene segment acted as functional or pseudogenic. Besides the first cohort of approximately 670 subjects, a separate validation cohort made up of some 110 different subjects was used. An early release covering roughly 580 HLA-typed donors comprised about 300 gigabases of sequencing data and tens of millions of unique TCR sequences. Broader findings and caveats from the paper: Presence/absence analyses assumed roughly uniform sequencing depth across donors, an assumption that may not hold. In a later analysis, the rate of TCR association differed among HLA loci, with DRB1 alleles having the most associated TCRs and HLA-C alleles having the fewest. In a later analysis, most CMV-associated TCR beta chains were found to appear HLA-restricted, with HLA associations seemingly driven largely by CMV exposure. A few of the identified cytomegalovirus-associated TCR beta chains were confirmed in vitro to be specific for cytomegalovirus antigens. An earlier analysis of some 590 of the donors showed that most TCR beta V segments appeared in productive rearrangements either about 87% or about 30% of the time, which broadly matched IMGT annotations. This cohort had only TCR beta chains sequenced, and the lack of alpha or paired-chain data limited which features could be detected. Over 15 rarely observed V segments, including chromosome 9 orphons, were excluded from the earlier analysis of 550 to 700 of the donors because counts were too low. At a false discovery rate of 0.05, a later analysis linked under 20,000 TCR beta sequences to specific HLA alleles. A further reported finding was that TCR beta sequences accurately predicted the HLA-A and HLA-B alleles for most subjects in the first cohort. In both the original and validation cohorts, the classifier was reported to diagnose cytomegalovirus status with high specificity and sensitivity. CMV serostatus was the only immune exposure information available for the cohort. When HLA alleles, especially DR and DQ, strongly co-occurred, TCR associations were difficult to assign to individual alleles. The authors suggested that the approach could potentially be extended to other disease states and immunological phenotypes. In a later genetic analysis, fewer N-insertions in productive TCRs were reported among donors in an Asian-associated ancestry cluster than the roughly 700-donor mean. While some public TCRs were present in many individuals, most TCR sequences turned up only very rarely across donors. A total of some 180 TCR beta chains were listed by the study as associated with cytomegalovirus. Compared with equally common non-associated chains, HLA-associated TCR beta chains in a later analysis were more clonally expanded and had lower generation probabilities. A later genetic analysis associated a missense DCLRE1C variant with V-gene and J-gene trimming of TCR beta chains, and an independent cohort replicated the association. Because HLA typing was missing for some donors at each locus, association tests included only the typed subset. A group of highly shared sequence variants was considered likely to be a technical artifact of the sequencing pipeline. Several of the top co-occurrence clusters appeared to be linked to parvovirus B19, influenza, CMV and Epstein-Barr virus, according to a later analysis. Linkage disequilibrium might explain the correlated functional status among segregating V segments, but an unknown experimental factor could not be ruled out.

Libraries came from the immunoSEQ multiplex PCR assay. For the multiplex PCR, a mixture combining 60 forward primers for TCR Vbeta segments and 13 reverse primers for TCR Jbeta segments was used. Amplification of the CDR3 region of rearranged TCR beta genes was performed with a multiplex PCR assay on genomic DNA. On the Illumina HiSeq System, the amplified TCR beta libraries were sequenced as 87-base-pair reads. As for the authors' bioinformatics: In a later analysis, roughly 80 million unique TCR beta chains were counted across the 500 to 700 repertoires, and about 10 million of these chains were shared by at least two donors. Raw reads were error-corrected and collapsed into unique sequences by a nearest-neighbor algorithm in which closely related sequences were merged to remove PCR and sequencing errors. V, D and J gene segments were assigned by aligning CDR3 sequences to IMGT reference sequences. For a sequence to be retained, a match of at least six nucleotides was required to both a V gene segment and a J gene segment. Rearrangements were classified as productive when the CDR3 lacked stop codons and remained in frame with V and J, and all other rearrangements were classified as non-productive. CDR3 was defined by IMGT convention, running from the second conserved V-encoded cysteine to the conserved J-encoded phenylalanine. The earlier analysis of 500 to 750 of the donors excluded any sequence lacking an unambiguous match to a single V gene segment. An earlier analysis of over 450 of the donors classified V segments as functional when productive rearrangements were above 56.7% and as segregating when the standard deviation between donors was above 5%. A statistical classification framework was developed to diagnose cytomegalovirus status using the catalog of TCR beta chain sequences. In a later analysis, TCR nucleotide sequences were compared against IMGT/GENE-DB human TR gene sequences so that V and J genes could be assigned. The TCRdist pipeline was used in a later analysis to assign CDR3 sequences and most-parsimonious VDJ recombination scenarios. In a later analysis, each TCR beta chain was defined by its CDR3 amino acid sequence together with its V-gene family, and reads lacking a unique V-gene family were excluded. To address suspected cross-contamination and a sequencing artifact, a later analysis removed approximately 590 highly shared, low-generation-probability nucleotide sequences. In a later analysis, a clonal expansion index was calculated for each public chain from normalized within-repertoire ranks of inferred template counts. Generation probabilities in a later analysis came from a VDJ recombination model fitted to out-of-frame rearrangements, and those results were checked against IGoR. In a later analysis, TCR-TCR, TCR-HLA and TCR-CMV co-occurrence was scored with hypergeometric tests, and a repertoire-size bias correction was applied to TCR pairs. A later analysis estimated false discovery rates by permuting HLA or CMV assignments 20 times. A later analysis grouped co-occurring TCRs with DBSCAN, adding TCRdist sequence similarity when clustering within HLA-allele-positive subsets. Co-occurrence clustering excluded repertoires with fewer than 30,000 or more than 120,000 public chains, plus five with anomalous nucleotide sharing. TCRdb took over this immuneACCESS table, retaining in-frame rearrangements with V and J assigned. Such tables are incomplete; in checked studies, under half of the missing clones stem from an unresolved V gene, and the remainder is unexplained. V and J calls and clone size are as listed in that table; D and trimming were resolved from the DNA. A total of about 120,000 clones appear in this sample, about three quarters of them only once. Of the sample, 2.5% to 3% falls within the top ten clones.

In the case of this clone: Its recognized antigen is unknown. No base-level quality is on record; no much larger clone is a single base apart.

The cohort consisted of fewer than 700 healthy bone marrow donors. At the time of sampling, all cohort members were nominally healthy, though unrecorded immune exposures were likely present. The donor tested CMV seropositive, placing the donor among the 289 seropositive members of the cohort. A peripheral blood sample was provided by each donor, and peripheral blood mononuclear cells were used for TCR beta sequencing. The Qiagen DNeasy Blood Extraction Kit was used to extract genomic DNA from the blood cell samples. The clonotype originates from a woman in her fifties or sixties in good health and CMV-seropositive. The sample comprised PBMCs.

The sequence in DNA is TGTGCCAGTAGGGAGGTTACTGGCTACACCTTC. It translates to CASREVTGYTF. The V gene is TRBV19 and the J gene is TRBJ1-2, with the D gene uncertain. Taken from cysteine to phenylalanine, the CDR3 has 11 residues. Kept here is only the CDR3 DNA, which spans 33 bases and is read in frame from base 1. V loses 6 bases, J loses 7 bases, and the germline ends lie 9 bases apart. CDR1 and CDR2, per the germline V gene (reference sequence), are LNHDA and SQIVND.